This TCR beta chain was sequenced in a study of shared clonotypes between healthy human individuals. The authors distributed each subset's genomic DNA evenly over several immunoSEQ plates. Only in-frame clones appear in the TCRdb table, and some are missing; sequencing was by immunoSEQ multiplex PCR. The data show some 550,000 clones, less than 98% seen once. Material: naive CD4+ T cells sorted from blood. Specified subset: CD45RA+ positively selected. The receptor comes from a woman aged 30 to 39 in good health.

CDR3 loop: CASSSSSGRNEQYF. The DNA of the CDR3 is TGTGCCAGCAGTTCGTCTAGCGGGAGGAACGAGCAGTACTTC. The chain combines TRBV28 with TRBJ2-7; 11 nucleotides agree with TRBD2. In germline, CDR1 is MDHEN, CDR2 SYDVKM. The length of the CDR3 is 14 residues. V shed 4 bases, J shed 5 bases, and the junction held 4 bases outside the gene matches.